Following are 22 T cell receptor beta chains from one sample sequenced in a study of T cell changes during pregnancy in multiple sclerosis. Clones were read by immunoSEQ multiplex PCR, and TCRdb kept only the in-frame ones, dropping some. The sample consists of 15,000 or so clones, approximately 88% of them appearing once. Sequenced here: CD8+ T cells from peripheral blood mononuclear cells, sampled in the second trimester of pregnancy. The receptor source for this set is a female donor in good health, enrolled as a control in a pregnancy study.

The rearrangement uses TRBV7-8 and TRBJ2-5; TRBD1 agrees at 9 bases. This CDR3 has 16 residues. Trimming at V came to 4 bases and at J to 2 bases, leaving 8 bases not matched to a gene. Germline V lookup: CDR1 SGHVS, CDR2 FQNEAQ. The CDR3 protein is CASSSGQGREQETQYF. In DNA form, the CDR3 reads TGTGCCAGCAGCTCAGGACAGGGGCGAGAGCAAGAGACCCAGTACTTC.

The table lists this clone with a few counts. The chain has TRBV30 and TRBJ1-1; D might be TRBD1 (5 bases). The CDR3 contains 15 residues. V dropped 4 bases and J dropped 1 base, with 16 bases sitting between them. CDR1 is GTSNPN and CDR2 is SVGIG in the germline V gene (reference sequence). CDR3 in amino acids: CAWNQGGLRNTEAFF. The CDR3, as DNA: TGTGCCTGGAACCAGGGTGGTCTCCGGAACACTGAAGCTTTCTTT.

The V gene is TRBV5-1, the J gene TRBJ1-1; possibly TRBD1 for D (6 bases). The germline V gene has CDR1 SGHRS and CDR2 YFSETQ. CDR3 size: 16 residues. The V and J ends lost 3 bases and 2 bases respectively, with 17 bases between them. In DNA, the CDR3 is TGCGCCAGCAGCTCAATATCAGGGGAAACTAACACTGAAGCTTTCTTT. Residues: CASSSISGETNTEAFF.

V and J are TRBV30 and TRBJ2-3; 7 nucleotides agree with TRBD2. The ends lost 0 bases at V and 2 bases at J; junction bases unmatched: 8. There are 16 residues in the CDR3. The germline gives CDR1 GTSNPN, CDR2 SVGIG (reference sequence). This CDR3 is CAWSVLSGTYTDTQYF. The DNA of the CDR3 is TGTGCCTGGAGTGTCCTCAGCGGGACGTACACAGATACGCAGTATTTT.

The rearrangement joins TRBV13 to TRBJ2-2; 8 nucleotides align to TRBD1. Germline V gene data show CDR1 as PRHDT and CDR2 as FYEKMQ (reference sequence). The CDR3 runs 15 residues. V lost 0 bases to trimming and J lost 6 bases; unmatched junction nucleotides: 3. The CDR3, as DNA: TGTGCCAGCAGCTTAGGCCGGACAGGGTCCGGGGAGCTGTTTTTT. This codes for CASSLGRTGSGELFF.

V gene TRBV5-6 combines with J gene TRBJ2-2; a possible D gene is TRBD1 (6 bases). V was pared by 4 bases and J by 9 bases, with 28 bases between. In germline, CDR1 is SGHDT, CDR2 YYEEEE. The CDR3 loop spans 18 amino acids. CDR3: CASSVGKGGTQSFWELFF. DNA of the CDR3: TGTGCCAGCAGCGTGGGAAAAGGGGGAACCCAGTCTTTTTGGGAGCTGTTTTTT. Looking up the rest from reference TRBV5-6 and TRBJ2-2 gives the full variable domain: DAGVTQSPTHLIKTRGQQVTLRCSPKSGHDTVSWYQQALGQGPQFIFQYYEEEERQRGNFPDRFSGHQFPNYSSELNVNALLLGDSALYLCASSVGKGGTQSFWELFFGEGSRLTVL.

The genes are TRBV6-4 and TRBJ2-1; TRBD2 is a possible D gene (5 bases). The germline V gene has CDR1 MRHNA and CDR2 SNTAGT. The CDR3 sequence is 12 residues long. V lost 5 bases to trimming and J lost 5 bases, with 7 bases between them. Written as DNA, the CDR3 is TGTGCCAGCAGTCCCGGGGACAATGAGCAGTTCTTC. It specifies CASSPGDNEQFF.

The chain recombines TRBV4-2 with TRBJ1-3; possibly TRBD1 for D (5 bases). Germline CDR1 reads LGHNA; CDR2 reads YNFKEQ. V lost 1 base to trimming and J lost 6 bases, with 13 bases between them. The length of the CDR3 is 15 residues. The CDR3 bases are TGTGCCAGCAGCCAAGCTGACAGTCCGGCAAACACCATATATTTT. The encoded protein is CASSQADSPANTIYF.

Here the CDR3 DNA reads TGTGCCAGCAGCTTAAAAGGGACAGGGCTTATGTTGACCCAGTACTTC. It translates to CASSLKGTGLMLTQYF. The V and J genes are TRBV7-9 and TRBJ2-5; 9 nucleotides align to TRBD1. The germline gives CDR1 SEHNR, CDR2 FQNEAQ (reference sequence). The V segment lost 2 bases and the J segment 7 bases; nucleotides outside the gene matches: 11. The length of the CDR3 is 16 residues.

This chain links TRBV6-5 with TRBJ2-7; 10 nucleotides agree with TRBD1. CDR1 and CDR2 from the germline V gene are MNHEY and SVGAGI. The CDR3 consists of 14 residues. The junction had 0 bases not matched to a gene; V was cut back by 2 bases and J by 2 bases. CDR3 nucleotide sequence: TGTGCCAGCAGTTACGGGACAGGGGCCTACGAGCAGTACTTC. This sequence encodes CASSYGTGAYEQYF.

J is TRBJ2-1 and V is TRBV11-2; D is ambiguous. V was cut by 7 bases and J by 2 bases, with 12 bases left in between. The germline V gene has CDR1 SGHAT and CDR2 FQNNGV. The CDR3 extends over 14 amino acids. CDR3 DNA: TGTGCCAGCACCGATCGAGAGGCCTACAATGAGCAGTTCTTC. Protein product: CASTDREAYNEQFF.

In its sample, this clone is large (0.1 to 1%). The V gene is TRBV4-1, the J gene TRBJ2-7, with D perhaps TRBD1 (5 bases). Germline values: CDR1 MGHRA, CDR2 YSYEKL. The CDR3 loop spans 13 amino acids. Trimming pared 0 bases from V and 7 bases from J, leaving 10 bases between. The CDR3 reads CASSQDPGWEQYF. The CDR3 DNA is TGCGCCAGCAGCCAAGATCCAGGGTGGGAGCAGTACTTC.

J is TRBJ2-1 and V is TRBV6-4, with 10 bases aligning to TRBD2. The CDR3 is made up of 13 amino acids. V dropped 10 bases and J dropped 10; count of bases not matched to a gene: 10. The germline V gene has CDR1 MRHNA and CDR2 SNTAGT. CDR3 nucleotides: TGTGCCACCGGAGCGGGGGGGGAAAGCGAGCAGTTCTTC. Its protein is CATGAGGESEQFF.

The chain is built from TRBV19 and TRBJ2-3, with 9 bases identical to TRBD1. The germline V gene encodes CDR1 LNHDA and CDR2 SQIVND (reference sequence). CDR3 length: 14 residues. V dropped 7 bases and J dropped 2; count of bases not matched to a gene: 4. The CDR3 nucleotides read TGTGCCAGTACCGGGGACAGGGTCACAGATACGCAGTATTTT. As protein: CASTGDRVTDTQYF.

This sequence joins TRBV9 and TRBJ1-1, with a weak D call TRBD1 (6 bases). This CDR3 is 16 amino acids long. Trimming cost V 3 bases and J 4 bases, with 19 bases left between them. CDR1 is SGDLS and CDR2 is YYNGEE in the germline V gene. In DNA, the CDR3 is TGTGCCAGCAGCGGACCCGGGGAGGGGGTTATCACTGAAGCTTTCTTT. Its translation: CASSGPGEGVITEAFF.

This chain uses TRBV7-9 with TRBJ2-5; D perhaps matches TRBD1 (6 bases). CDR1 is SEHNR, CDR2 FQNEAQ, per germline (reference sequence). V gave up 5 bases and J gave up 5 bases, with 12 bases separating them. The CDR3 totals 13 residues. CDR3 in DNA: TGTGCCAGCAGCCCGAGGGACACTGAGACCCAGTACTTC. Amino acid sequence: CASSPRDTETQYF.

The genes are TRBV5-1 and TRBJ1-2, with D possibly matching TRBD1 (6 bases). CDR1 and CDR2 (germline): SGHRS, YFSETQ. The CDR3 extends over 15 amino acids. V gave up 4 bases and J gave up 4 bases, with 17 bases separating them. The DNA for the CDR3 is TGCGCCAGCAGCCGTTCCAGGGGAAAAAGCTATGGCTACACCTTC. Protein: CASSRSRGKSYGYTF.

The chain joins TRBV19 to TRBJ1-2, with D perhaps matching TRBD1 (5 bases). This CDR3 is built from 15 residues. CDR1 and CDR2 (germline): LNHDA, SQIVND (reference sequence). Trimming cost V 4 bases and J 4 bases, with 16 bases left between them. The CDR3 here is CASSTTRGSLYGYTF. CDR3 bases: TGTGCCAGTAGTACCACGCGGGGCAGCCTCTATGGCTACACCTTC.

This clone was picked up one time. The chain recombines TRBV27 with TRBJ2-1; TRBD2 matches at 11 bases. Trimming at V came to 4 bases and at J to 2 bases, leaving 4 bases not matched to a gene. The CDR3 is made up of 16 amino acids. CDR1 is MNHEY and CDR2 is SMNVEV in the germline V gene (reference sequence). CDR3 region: CASSSPGLAAYNEQFF. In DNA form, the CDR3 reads TGTGCCAGCAGTTCACCGGGACTAGCGGCCTACAATGAGCAGTTCTTC.

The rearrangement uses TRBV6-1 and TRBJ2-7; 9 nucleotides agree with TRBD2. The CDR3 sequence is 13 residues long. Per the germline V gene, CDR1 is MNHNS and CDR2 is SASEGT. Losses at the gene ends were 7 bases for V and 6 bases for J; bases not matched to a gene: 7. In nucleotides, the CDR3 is TGTGCCAGCACACCGGGACTAGCAATCGAGCAGTACTTC. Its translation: CASTPGLAIEQYF.

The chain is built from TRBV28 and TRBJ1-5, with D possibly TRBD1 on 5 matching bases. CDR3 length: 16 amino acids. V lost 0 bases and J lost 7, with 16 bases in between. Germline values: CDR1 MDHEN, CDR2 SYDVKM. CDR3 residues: CASSLWRQGKFQPQHF. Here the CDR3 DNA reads TGTGCCAGCAGTTTATGGAGGCAGGGTAAGTTCCAGCCCCAGCATTTT.

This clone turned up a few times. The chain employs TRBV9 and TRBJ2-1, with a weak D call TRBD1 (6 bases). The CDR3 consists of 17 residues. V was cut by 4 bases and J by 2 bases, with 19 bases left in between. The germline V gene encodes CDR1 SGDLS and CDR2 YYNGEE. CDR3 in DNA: TGTGCCAGCAGCACCCAGACAGGCGTCGGCCCCTACAATGAGCAGTTCTTC. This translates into CASSTQTGVGPYNEQFF.